A selection of T cell receptor beta chains follows, all from one sample in a study of hypomethylating agent response in myelodysplastic syndrome. The repertoire was sequenced with immunoSEQ multiplex PCR; TCRdb's copy has only in-frame clones and lacks some. The table shows approximately 3,000 clones, with approximately 86% occurring only once. Here the sequenced sample was bone marrow, taken before or after starting hypomethylating agent treatment for myelodysplastic syndrome (not recorded which). Receptors originate from a human donor with myelodysplastic syndrome. The CDR3 runs from the conserved cysteine through the conserved F or W. D genes are given only for firm matches. Only part of the rows carry a size: once, few, many, or a class if the clone is expanded.

V gene	clone size	J gene	D gene	CDR3 DNA	CDR3 protein
TRBV7-2	-	TRBJ1-3	TRBD1	TGTGCCAGCAGCCGAAGGGGGCTTGGAAACACCATATATTTT	CASSRRGLGNTIYF
TRBV27	-	TRBJ1-5	TRBD1	TGTGCCAGCAGGACCAGGGGGGGCGACAGCAATCAGCCCCAGCATTTT	CASRTRGGDSNQPQHF
TRBV6-1	-	TRBJ1-5	-	TGTGCCAGCAGCAAGGCGGAGGCCTCTCATCAGCCCCAGCATTTT	CASSKAEASHQPQHF
TRBV5-4	medium-sized	TRBJ1-2	TRBD1	TGTGCCAGCAGCTCCCGTGGACAGGGGAACTATGGCTACACCTTC	CASSSRGQGNYGYTF
TRBV2	-	TRBJ1-2	-	TGTGCCAGCACCTATAAGGGCAGGGAGGACTATGGCTACACCTTC	CASTYKGREDYGYTF
TRBV11-3	-	TRBJ2-3	-	TGTGCCAGCAGCCCCCCTAGCGCCTCCACAGATACGCAGTATTTT	CASSPPSASTDTQYF
TRBV19	-	TRBJ2-7	TRBD2	TGTGCCAGTAGTATTCGAGCGGGGAGTTACGAGCAGTACTTC	CASSIRAGSYEQYF
TRBV5-4	-	TRBJ2-2	-	TGTGCCAGCAGCTTGTTCTTGGGGAGCAGGGGCACCGGGGAGCTGTTTTTT	CASSLFLGSRGTGELFF
TRBV9	-	TRBJ1-5	-	TGTGCCAGCAGCGTAGGCCCCGATCAGCCCCAGCATTTT	CASSVGPDQPQHF
TRBV6-5	-	TRBJ1-2	TRBD1	TGTGCCAGCATCGCCGGCAGGGGGCAGTATGGCTACACCTTC	CASIAGRGQYGYTF
TRBV9	-	TRBJ2-5	TRBD2	TGTGCCAGCAGCGGCCGCCGGCGGGGGGCAGAGCAAGAGACCCAGTACTTC	CASSGRRRGAEQETQYF
TRBV2	-	TRBJ2-5	-	TGTGCCAGCAGCCCGGGACAAAAGGAGCAGTACTTC	CASSPGQKEQYF
TRBV6-6	once	TRBJ1-6	-	TGTGCCAGCAGTTACTCGGAGGGCTGGTCACCCCTCCACTTT	CASSYSEGWSPLHF
TRBV10-3	-	TRBJ2-5	-	TGTGCCATCAGTGGAGGTGAGACCCAGTACTTC	CAISGGETQYF
TRBV10-3	-	TRBJ1-2	-	TGTGCCATCAGTGAGTCTCCGGCTTCTTATGGCTACACCTTC	CAISESPASYGYTF
TRBV14	once	TRBJ2-7	-	TGTGCCAGCAGCCCAGGACTACCCTCCTACGAGCAGTACTTC	CASSPGLPSYEQYF
TRBV2	-	TRBJ1-2	TRBD1	TGTGCCAGCAGTGTGGGGCAGGGGGCCACCCGGCATGGCTACACCTTC	CASSVGQGATRHGYTF
TRBV5-4	-	TRBJ1-2	TRBD1	TGTGCCAGCGGCACAGGGGGTGCTTATGGCTACACCTTC	CASGTGGAYGYTF
TRBV28	-	TRBJ1-3	TRBD1	TGTGCCAGCAGTTTAGGGCCGGCAGGGGGTAGGTCTGGAAACACCATATATTTT	CASSLGPAGGRSGNTIYF
TRBV7-2	-	TRBJ1-4	TRBD1	TGTGCCAGCAGCTCCCCAGGGGGTGGTTATAATGAAAAACTGTTTTTT	CASSSPGGGYNEKLFF
TRBV28	-	TRBJ1-6	-	TGTGCCAGCACTCCGAGGTTCAATTATTCACCCCTCCACTTT	CASTPRFNYSPLHF
TRBV10-1	-	TRBJ2-3	-	TGCGCCAGCAGTGACCGGGGGGACAAATCAGATACGCAGTATTTT	CASSDRGDKSDTQYF
TRBV2	-	TRBJ1-1	-	TGTGCCAGCAGTGAAAACCCAAGGCCGAACACTGAAGCTTTCTTT	CASSENPRPNTEAFF
TRBV5-8	-	TRBJ2-7	-	TGTGCCAGCAGCTTGGGACAGGACTACGAGCAGTACTTC	CASSLGQDYEQYF
TRBV19	-	TRBJ2-1	TRBD1	TGTGCCAGTAGTAGCGGTCCGGGACAGGGTAACAATGAGCAGTTCTTC	CASSSGPGQGNNEQFF
TRBV28	once	TRBJ2-7	-	TGTGCCAGCAGTTCTGGGCGTTACGAGCAGTACTTC	CASSSGRYEQYF
TRBV5-1	-	TRBJ2-1	TRBD2	TGCGCCAGCAGCTTGTATCCGGGGGGGAACAATGAGCAGTTCTTC	CASSLYPGGNNEQFF
TRBV11-2	-	TRBJ1-2	-	TGTGCCAGCAGCTCACGGGAGCCTGGCTACACCTTC	CASSSREPGYTF
TRBV25-1	-	TRBJ1-5	-	TGTGCCAGCTTAAAAAACCGGGACATGGTTCTCGATCAGCCCCAGCATTTT	CASLKNRDMVLDQPQHF
TRBV6-1	-	TRBJ2-7	-	TGTGCCAGCAGCTTCTCCTACGAGCAGTACTTC	CASSFSYEQYF
TRBV6-5	-	TRBJ2-3	-	TGTGCCAGCTCACCTTCTCAATCCACAGATACGCAGTATTTT	CASSPSQSTDTQYF
TRBV15	-	TRBJ2-7	-	TGTGCCACCAGCAGAGAGAAGGACGGCTTCTACGAGCAGTACTTC	CATSREKDGFYEQYF
TRBV10-2	once	TRBJ2-3	TRBD2	TGCGCCAGCAGGGGCGGGACTAGCGGGAGCACAGATACGCAGTATTTT	CASRGGTSGSTDTQYF
TRBV5-1	-	TRBJ2-7	TRBD2	TGCGCCAGCAGCTTGGAAGCCGGGACTAGCGGGAGATCAACCTACGAGCAGTACTTC	CASSLEAGTSGRSTYEQYF
TRBV27	-	TRBJ2-7	-	TGTGCCAGCCGGGTCCAGGGAGCCAACTACGAGCAGTACTTC	CASRVQGANYEQYF
TRBV5-4	-	TRBJ1-1	-	TGTGCCAGCAGCTTGGGTCCCGACAGCCCCTTTGAAGCTTTCTTT	CASSLGPDSPFEAFF
TRBV4-3	-	TRBJ2-5	TRBD2	TGCGCCAGCAGCCAAGAACTCTCTAGCGGGAGGGAGACCCAGTACTTC	CASSQELSSGRETQYF
TRBV7-2	-	TRBJ2-5	-	TGTGCCAGCAGCTCTTACGGACAGATAGAGACCCAGTACTTC	CASSSYGQIETQYF
TRBV6-5	-	TRBJ2-7	-	TGTGCCAGCAGTTCGGGGAAACTCCACTACGAGCAGTACTTC	CASSSGKLHYEQYF
TRBV9	-	TRBJ1-4	-	TGTGCCAGCAGCCTATGGGCGGGTAATGAAAAACTGTTTTTT	CASSLWAGNEKLFF
TRBV7-3	-	TRBJ1-6	-	TGTGCCAGCAGCTTAGGGTTCCGATCACCCCTCCACTTT	CASSLGFRSPLHF
TRBV6-5	-	TRBJ2-1	-	TGTGCCAGCAGTTACAACGGAGCGTACAATGAGCAGTTCTTC	CASSYNGAYNEQFF
TRBV29-1	-	TRBJ2-3	TRBD2	TGCAGCGTCCGCGGGACTAGCGGGAGATCCACAGATACGCAGTATTTT	CSVRGTSGRSTDTQYF
TRBV7-2	few	TRBJ1-5	-	TGTGCCAGCAGCTTAAGGGCCAATCAGCCCCAGCATTTT	CASSLRANQPQHF
TRBV11-2	-	TRBJ2-1	TRBD2	TGTGCCAGCAGCGAACTGACTAGCGGGGCTGGGGATGAGCAGTTCTTC	CASSELTSGAGDEQFF
TRBV9	-	TRBJ1-3	-	TGTGCCAGCAGCGTAGAGGGGGGGGGCGGAAACACCATATATTTT	CASSVEGGGGNTIYF
TRBV11-3	-	TRBJ2-5	TRBD2	TGTGCCAGCAGCTTAGATTCGGGGGGTAGCGGGAGGAGGAAAGAGACCCAGTACTTC	CASSLDSGGSGRRKETQYF
TRBV6-4	once	TRBJ2-2	-	TGTGCCAGCAGTGCACAGGGAGGCACCGGGGAGCTGTTTTTT	CASSAQGGTGELFF
TRBV4-2	-	TRBJ2-1	TRBD2	TGTGCCAGCAGCCAAGATGAGGGACTAGCGGGAAGGGGCAATGAGCAGTTCTTC	CASSQDEGLAGRGNEQFF
TRBV19	-	TRBJ2-3	-	TGTGCCACCCGGATCGGGACTCCGGGTGGAGATACGCAGTATTTT	CATRIGTPGGDTQYF
TRBV7-2	-	TRBJ1-5	-	TGTGCCAGCAGCGTAGCGGGGAGCAATCAGCCCCAGCATTTT	CASSVAGSNQPQHF
TRBV27	-	TRBJ2-2	TRBD1	TGTGCCAGCAGTTTCCGACAGGGGGTATATGGGGAGCTGTTTTTT	CASSFRQGVYGELFF
TRBV4-3	-	TRBJ1-5	-	TGCGCCAGCAGCCAAGATCGAGGGCCCCAGCATTTT	CASSQDRGPQHF
TRBV7-8	-	TRBJ1-1	-	TGTGCCAGCAGCTTGCGTGGAACGGGTCAAAACACTGAAGCTTTCTTT	CASSLRGTGQNTEAFF